Listed below are T cell receptor beta chains from one sample, sequenced in a study of blood T cell repertoires in COVID-19. Measured with immunoSEQ multiplex PCR; TCRdb has only the in-frame clones, and not every one. The sample consists of about 200,000 clones, approximately 82% of them appearing once. The sample was peripheral blood. The origin of the receptors is a human donor with acute or convalescent COVID-19. The donor label of this sample is uncertain. Both conserved end residues are part of each CDR3. D genes are given only for firm matches.

TRBV24-1	TRBJ1-4	.	CARPLQGGWKLFF
TRBV7-9	TRBJ2-7	.	CASSLVSGAYEQYF
TRBV4-2	TRBJ2-4	.	CASSQVGAQNIQYF
TRBV5-1	TRBJ2-1	.	CASSVGGASLRDEQFF
TRBV5-4	TRBJ2-3	.	CASSLFVGGTADTQYF
TRBV29-1	TRBJ2-4	.	CSGLDDIQYF
TRBV28	TRBJ1-2	.	CASSLNRAYGYTF
TRBV19	TRBJ2-5	.	CASSGTGMGETQYF
TRBV5-5	TRBJ1-3	.	CASSLNLIVDTIYF
TRBV5-1	TRBJ2-1	TRBD2	CASSLGLAGVNEQFF
TRBV27	TRBJ1-5	TRBD1	CASSSGQGERPQHF
TRBV10-3	TRBJ2-7	TRBD2	CAISPGLAGTGYEQYF
TRBV7-2	TRBJ2-1	TRBD2	CASSLVAGEREQFF
TRBV28	TRBJ2-4	.	CASSSRTRDDKNIQYF
TRBV5-1	TRBJ2-2	.	CASSLGGLANTGELFF
TRBV7-2	TRBJ1-2	.	CASSTDSYGYTF
TRBV7-3	TRBJ1-3	.	CASSLGGAGNTIYF
TRBV27	TRBJ1-3	.	CASRPDRFSGNTIYF
TRBV18	TRBJ2-1	.	CASSPQGFENEQFF
TRBV19	TRBJ2-1	.	CAVRSGPTHYNEQFF
TRBV3-1/TRBV3-2	TRBJ2-1	TRBD2	CASSQVLAGVGEQFF
TRBV11-2	TRBJ2-7	TRBD2	CASGLAGGYEQYF
TRBV27	TRBJ2-5	TRBD1	CASSRQGTETQYF
TRBV18	TRBJ2-1	TRBD1	CASSPPGQGGRNEQFF
TRBV4-3	TRBJ1-3	.	CASSQGEGMSGNTIYF
TRBV1	TRBJ2-2	.	CTSSRRQLYTGELFF
TRBV27	TRBJ1-6	TRBD1	CASRPIDRGANSPLHF
TRBV5-8	TRBJ1-6	TRBD1	CASSRTGGSSPLHF
TRBV5-4	TRBJ2-7	TRBD1	CASSLTTLSTGGPLSEQYF
TRBV7-2	TRBJ2-5	TRBD2	CASSRGLTSGRGETQYF
TRBV5-1	TRBJ2-1	TRBD2	CASSSQTSGSFHEQFF
TRBV14	TRBJ2-7	.	CASSSVARSSYEQYF
TRBV4-3	TRBJ2-1	TRBD2	CASSQDPGTRIAEQFF
TRBV13	TRBJ1-6	.	CASSLGDGGYNSPLHF
TRBV4-2	TRBJ1-1	.	CASSRNDQGNTEAFF
TRBV1	TRBJ2-5	.	CTSSQDPGLAGVETQYF